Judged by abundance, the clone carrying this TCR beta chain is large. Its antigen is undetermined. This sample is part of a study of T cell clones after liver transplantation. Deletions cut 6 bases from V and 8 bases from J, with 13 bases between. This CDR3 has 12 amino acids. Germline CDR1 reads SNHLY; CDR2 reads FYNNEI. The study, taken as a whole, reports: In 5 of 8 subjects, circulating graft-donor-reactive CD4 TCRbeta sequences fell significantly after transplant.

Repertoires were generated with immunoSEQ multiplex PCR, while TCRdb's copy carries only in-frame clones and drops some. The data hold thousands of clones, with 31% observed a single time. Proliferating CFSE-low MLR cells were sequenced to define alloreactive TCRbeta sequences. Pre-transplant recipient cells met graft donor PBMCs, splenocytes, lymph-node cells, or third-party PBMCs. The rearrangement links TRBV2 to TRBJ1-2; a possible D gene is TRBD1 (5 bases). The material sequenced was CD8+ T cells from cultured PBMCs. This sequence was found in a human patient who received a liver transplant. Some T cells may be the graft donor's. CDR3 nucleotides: TGTGCCAGCAGCCGGGGCGATGGGGGCTACACCTTC. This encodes CASSRGDGGYTF. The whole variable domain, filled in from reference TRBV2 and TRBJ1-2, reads EPEVTQTPSHQVTQMGQEVILRCVPISNHLYFYWYRQILGQKVEFLVSFYNNEISEKSEIFDDQFSVERPDGSNFTLKIRSTKLEDSAMYFCASSRGDGGYTFGSGTRLTVV.